Following are 21 T cell receptor beta chains from one sample sequenced in a study of blood T cell repertoires in COVID-19. Generated by immunoSEQ multiplex PCR, the TCRdb table keeps only in-frame clones and is missing some. Altogether around 230,000 clones are present, 85% being singletons, with the ten largest covering 4.5% to 6%. Material for sequencing was peripheral blood. The receptors stem from a man over 45 with COVID-19, enrolled during active disease.

V usage is TRBV5-1 and J usage is TRBJ1-4, with D tentatively TRBD1 (6 bases). This CDR3 is built from 17 residues. V was trimmed by 4 bases and J by 4 bases, leaving 20 bases between them. Germline lookup yields CDR1 SGHRS and CDR2 YFSETQ. CDR3 in DNA: TGCGCCAGCAGCCGGAAAGGATACAGGGATAATAATGAAAAACTGTTTTTT. This codes for CASSRKGYRDNNEKLFF.

The chain couples TRBV21-1 to TRBJ2-5; the table assigns TRBD1, which was not confirmed against the DNA. TRBV21-1 is a listed pseudogene. This CDR3 has 16 amino acids. In DNA, the CDR3 is TGTGCCAGCAGCAAAGCGCCAACCAGGGGCCAAGAGACCCAGTACTTC. This sequence encodes CASSKAPTRGQETQYF.

In this sample, this clone turned up a few times. This rearrangement joins TRBV6-5 to TRBJ2-7; possibly TRBD2 for D (7 bases). There are 14 residues in the CDR3. V lost 6 bases to trimming and J lost 1 base, with 13 bases between them. The germline gives CDR1 MNHEY, CDR2 SVGAGI. CDR3 in DNA: TGTGCCAGCAGAGAGGGAGGGGGATCCTACGAGCAGTACTTC. Protein sequence: CASREGGGSYEQYF.

The count of this clone is one. The chain couples TRBV6-5 to TRBJ2-3; D is undetermined. Germline values: CDR1 MNHEY, CDR2 SVGAGI. The CDR3 length is 13 residues. Trimming cost V 6 bases and J 3 bases, with 10 bases left between them. The CDR3 nucleotides read TGTGCCAGCAGGGGCGTTGGAACAGATACGCAGTATTTT. Encoded protein: CASRGVGTDTQYF.

The V and J genes are TRBV6-5 and TRBJ1-2; D unresolved. This CDR3 is built from 12 residues. Between the trimmed V and J ends, which lost 8 bases and 7 bases, there was a span of 14 bases. CDR1 and CDR2 from the germline V gene are MNHEY and SVGAGI. The CDR3 DNA follows: TGTGCCAGCGGTTGGGTTGGCGGTGGCTACACCTTC. It yields the protein CASGWVGGGYTF.

The genes are TRBV11-3 and TRBJ1-1; 10 nucleotides align to TRBD1. The ends lost 5 bases at V and 5 bases at J; junction bases unmatched: 5. The CDR3 length is 14 residues. Per germline, CDR1 SGHNT and CDR2 YENEEA. CDR3 nucleotides: TGTGCCAGCAGCCAGGACAGGGGGAGTACTGAAGCTTTCTTT. Its protein product is CASSQDRGSTEAFF.

The chain joins TRBV2 to TRBJ2-7; no definite D call. There are 14 residues in the CDR3. The V end lost 3 bases, the J end lost 3 bases, and 12 bases lay between the germline ends. In germline, CDR1 is SNHLY, CDR2 FYNNEI. The CDR3 nucleotides are TGTGCCAGCAGTGATACATCAAGACACTACGAGCAGTACTTC. Its translation: CASSDTSRHYEQYF.

The V call is TRBV5-1, the J call TRBJ1-1; no clear D. The CDR3 is 14 residues long. V was pared by 4 bases and J by 6 bases, with 16 bases between. Germline-derived CDR1 and CDR2 are SGHRS and YFSETQ. CDR3 sequence: CASSPNGERAEAFF. The CDR3 nucleotides are TGCGCCAGCAGCCCCAACGGGGAGCGGGCTGAAGCTTTCTTT. The full variable domain, completed using reference TRBV5-1 and TRBJ1-1, is KAGVTQTPRYLIKTRGQQVTLSCSPISGHRSVSWYQQTPGQGLQFLFEYFSETQRNKGNFPGRFSGRQFSNSRSEMNVSTLELGDSALYLCASSPNGERAEAFFGQGTRLTVV.

The chain employs TRBV11-3 and TRBJ2-1; 9 nucleotides align to TRBD2. Germline values: CDR1 SGHNT, CDR2 YENEEA. The V segment lost 5 bases and the J segment 2 bases; nucleotides outside the gene matches: 7. This CDR3 spans 16 amino acids. The CDR3 protein is CASSGGPSGAYNEQFF. As DNA, the CDR3 is TGTGCCAGCAGCGGAGGACCTAGCGGGGCCTACAATGAGCAGTTCTTC.

The V and J genes are TRBV29-1 and TRBJ1-5, with 7 nucleotides matching TRBD1. The CDR3 loop spans 14 amino acids. Germline loops: CDR1 SQVTM, CDR2 ANQGSEA. J gave up 0 bases and V 4 bases, and 3 bases lay outside the gene matches. Here the CDR3 reads CSVGDRDSNQPQHF. CDR3 sequence (DNA): TGCAGCGTTGGAGACAGGGATAGCAATCAGCCCCAGCATTTT.

This clone was seen a handful of times. The V and J genes are TRBV18 and TRBJ1-6; 8 positions agree with TRBD1. This CDR3 contains 14 residues. The V gene end was trimmed by 6 bases and the J gene end by 6 bases; junction bases not matched to a gene: 4. Germline-derived CDR1 and CDR2 are KGHSH and LQKENI. CDR3 sequence reads: CASSQGAINSPLHF. In DNA, the CDR3 is TGTGCCAGCTCTCAGGGGGCTATTAATTCACCCCTCCACTTT.

V is TRBV11-2 and J is TRBJ1-2; 8 bases fit TRBD1. Trimming removed 5 bases from V and 6 bases from J; junction bases left unmatched: 8. Per germline, CDR1 SGHAT and CDR2 FQNNGV. This CDR3 comprises 14 residues. CDR3 DNA sequence: TGTGCCAGCAGCCCGACAGGGGCGGGGGATGGCTACACCTTC. It is translated as CASSPTGAGDGYTF.

This chain uses TRBV7-6 with TRBJ2-5; 9 positions match TRBD2. The germline gives CDR1 SGHVS, CDR2 FNYEAQ. V trimming: 1 base; J trimming: 7 bases; junction bases outside the gene matches: 1. The CDR3 contains 13 residues. The CDR3 sequence: CASSLELAGTQYF. The CDR3 DNA reads TGTGCCAGCAGCTTAGAACTAGCGGGGACCCAGTACTTC.

V gene TRBV18 combines with J gene TRBJ2-3; maybe TRBD2 (6 bases). This CDR3 spans 20 amino acids. Per the germline V gene, CDR1 is KGHSH and CDR2 is LQKENI. Trimming removed 2 bases at V and 0 bases at J, with 24 bases between. Here the CDR3 DNA reads TGTGCCAGCTCACCAGGAGGGGTGTCTAGGAGGGGTCGAAGCACAGATACGCAGTATTTT. Translation gives CASSPGGVSRRGRSTDTQYF.

This chain uses TRBV24-1 with TRBJ2-5; 8 bases map to TRBD1. The CDR3 length is 15 residues. J was trimmed by 5 bases and V by 3 bases; bases with no gene match: 7. CDR1 is KGHDR and CDR2 is SFDVKD in the germline V gene. For the CDR3, the DNA is TGTGCCACCAGTGATGCTGCAGGGGGCCGGGAGACCCAGTACTTC. Protein sequence: CATSDAAGGRETQYF.

The V and J genes are TRBV19 and TRBJ2-7; 13 bases are a match to TRBD2. V shed 9 bases and J 2 bases; nucleotides not matched to a gene: 7. Germline V gene lookup returns CDR1 LNHDA and CDR2 SQIVND (reference sequence). CDR3 size: 15 residues. In nucleotides, the CDR3 is TGTGCCAGCGGACTAGCGGGGGCCTTAGCCTACGAGCAGTACTTC. The encoded protein is CASGLAGALAYEQYF.

The genes are TRBV25-1 and TRBJ1-1; D is perhaps TRBD1 (5 bases). The germline gives CDR1 MGHDK, CDR2 SYGVNS. With 8 bases removed from V and 4 bases from J, the gap between germline ends came to 17 bases. This CDR3 comprises 14 residues. CDR3 sequence reads: CASFGSGGGTEAFF. DNA for the CDR3: TGTGCCAGCTTCGGCTCCGGCGGGGGCACTGAAGCTTTCTTT.

The chain combines TRBV18 with TRBJ2-1; 9 nucleotides align to TRBD1. The CDR3 totals 17 residues. Germline lookup yields CDR1 KGHSH and CDR2 LQKENI. Trimming removed 0 bases from V and 4 bases from J; junction bases left unmatched: 7. CDR3 coding DNA: TGTGCCAGCTCACCACCCACCGGGACAGGGAGTTACAATGAGCAGTTCTTC. Its protein is CASSPPTGTGSYNEQFF.

V and J are TRBV18 and TRBJ2-3; 10 bases agree with TRBD1. CDR3 length: 16 amino acids. J lost 5 bases, V lost 0 bases, and 5 bases had no gene match. Germline V CDR1 and CDR2: KGHSH, LQKENI. CDR3: CASSPPVGQGQDTQYF. In DNA form, the CDR3 reads TGTGCCAGCTCACCACCGGTGGGACAGGGGCAAGATACGCAGTATTTT.

This clone was counted once. In the same sample, other DNA sequences code for this CDR3. The chain has TRBV3-1 (or the pseudogene TRBV3-2) and TRBJ2-7, with a possible D match to TRBD2 (6 bases). V dropped 1 base and J dropped 0 bases, with 10 bases sitting between them. The CDR3 is made up of 15 amino acids. Germline lookup yields CDR1 LGHDT and CDR2 YNNKEL (reference sequence). CDR3 loop: CASSQGGGNSYEQYF. DNA for the CDR3: TGTGCCAGCAGCCAAGGGGGCGGGAACTCCTACGAGCAGTACTTC.

J is TRBJ1-4 and V is TRBV7-6; D may be TRBD2 (6 bases). The J call is doubtful: the DNA matches TRBJ2-2 better. Germline V gives CDR1 SGHVS, CDR2 FNYEAQ. The CDR3 loop spans 12 amino acids. CDR3 in amino acids: CASSSRDSELFF. Here the CDR3 DNA reads TGTGCCAGCAGCTCACGGGACTCGGAGCTGTTTTTT.